The following is a T cell receptor (beta chain) sequence with its context. The antigen remains undetermined. CDR1 MNHEY and CDR2 SVGAGI come from the germline V gene. CDR3 length: 15 amino acids. V shed 6 bases and J shed 4 bases, with 18 bases lying between them. The stimulus was lysate of CMV-infected fibroblasts, approximately 9.7 ug/mL. CD40L/CD69 double-negative CD45RO-high memory CD4+ T cells were collected. The data stem from a study of persistence of HIV-infected CD4 T cells. Looking at the study overall: The sample holds CD4+ T cells responsive to CMV or HIV-1 Gag. Median time on suppressive ART was 8 to 9 years.

Sequencing used immunoSEQ version 4 in survey mode. Each sample used up to 1 ug genomic DNA diluted to roughly 10 ng/uL. Assay used: immunoSEQ multiplex PCR; TCRdb lists only in-frame clones, some missing. The profile shows about 37,000 clones, over 80% of them singletons. The study's findings and limits: The rare CMV-responding cells with HIV-1 proviruses were not separately TCR-sequenced.

Material: CD4+ T cells sorted from PBMCs after approximately 18-hour stimulation, obtained from a patient who received antiretroviral therapy. This rearrangement joins TRBV6-5 to TRBJ1-2; a weak D match, TRBD1 (5 bases). The receptor's source is an adult man with HIV who was CMV-seropositive. CDR3 amino acids: CASSRDFRLPYGYTF. The CDR3 DNA reads as TGTGCCAGCAGCCGGGACTTTCGTTTGCCCTATGGCTACACCTTC.